This TCR beta chain was captured by sequencing in a study of metastatic and nonmetastatic thyroid tumors. The wider study: Where malignant and benign thyroid patients were concerned, repertoires were compared across blood and tumor or nodule tissue. Regarding the study as a whole: Benign nodules were reported to have significantly lower TCR beta diversity than malignant thyroid tumors, in blood and tumor.

There are many counts of this clone. Its matching antigen is unknown. TCRdb used MiXCR to call clones anew from the PCR reads. This sample has tens of thousands of clones, with roughly 25% found just once. Deletions cut 3 bases from V and 8 bases from J, with 18 bases between. The CDR3 is 15 residues long. Germline lookup yields CDR1 SGHRS and CDR2 YFSETQ. Prior to thyroid surgery, none of the patients had received any treatment. Source material: blood. The receptor comes from a female donor with papillary thyroid cancer or a benign thyroid nodule (not recorded which). Some clones in this sample may be carry-over from other donors' samples. The rearrangement links TRBV5-1 to TRBJ2-1, with D perhaps matching TRBD1 or TRBD2 (5 bases each). Here the CDR3 reads CASSSWDAAGDEQFF. In DNA form, the CDR3 reads TGCGCCAGCAGCTCTTGGGACGCCGCAGGCGATGAGCAGTTCTTC.